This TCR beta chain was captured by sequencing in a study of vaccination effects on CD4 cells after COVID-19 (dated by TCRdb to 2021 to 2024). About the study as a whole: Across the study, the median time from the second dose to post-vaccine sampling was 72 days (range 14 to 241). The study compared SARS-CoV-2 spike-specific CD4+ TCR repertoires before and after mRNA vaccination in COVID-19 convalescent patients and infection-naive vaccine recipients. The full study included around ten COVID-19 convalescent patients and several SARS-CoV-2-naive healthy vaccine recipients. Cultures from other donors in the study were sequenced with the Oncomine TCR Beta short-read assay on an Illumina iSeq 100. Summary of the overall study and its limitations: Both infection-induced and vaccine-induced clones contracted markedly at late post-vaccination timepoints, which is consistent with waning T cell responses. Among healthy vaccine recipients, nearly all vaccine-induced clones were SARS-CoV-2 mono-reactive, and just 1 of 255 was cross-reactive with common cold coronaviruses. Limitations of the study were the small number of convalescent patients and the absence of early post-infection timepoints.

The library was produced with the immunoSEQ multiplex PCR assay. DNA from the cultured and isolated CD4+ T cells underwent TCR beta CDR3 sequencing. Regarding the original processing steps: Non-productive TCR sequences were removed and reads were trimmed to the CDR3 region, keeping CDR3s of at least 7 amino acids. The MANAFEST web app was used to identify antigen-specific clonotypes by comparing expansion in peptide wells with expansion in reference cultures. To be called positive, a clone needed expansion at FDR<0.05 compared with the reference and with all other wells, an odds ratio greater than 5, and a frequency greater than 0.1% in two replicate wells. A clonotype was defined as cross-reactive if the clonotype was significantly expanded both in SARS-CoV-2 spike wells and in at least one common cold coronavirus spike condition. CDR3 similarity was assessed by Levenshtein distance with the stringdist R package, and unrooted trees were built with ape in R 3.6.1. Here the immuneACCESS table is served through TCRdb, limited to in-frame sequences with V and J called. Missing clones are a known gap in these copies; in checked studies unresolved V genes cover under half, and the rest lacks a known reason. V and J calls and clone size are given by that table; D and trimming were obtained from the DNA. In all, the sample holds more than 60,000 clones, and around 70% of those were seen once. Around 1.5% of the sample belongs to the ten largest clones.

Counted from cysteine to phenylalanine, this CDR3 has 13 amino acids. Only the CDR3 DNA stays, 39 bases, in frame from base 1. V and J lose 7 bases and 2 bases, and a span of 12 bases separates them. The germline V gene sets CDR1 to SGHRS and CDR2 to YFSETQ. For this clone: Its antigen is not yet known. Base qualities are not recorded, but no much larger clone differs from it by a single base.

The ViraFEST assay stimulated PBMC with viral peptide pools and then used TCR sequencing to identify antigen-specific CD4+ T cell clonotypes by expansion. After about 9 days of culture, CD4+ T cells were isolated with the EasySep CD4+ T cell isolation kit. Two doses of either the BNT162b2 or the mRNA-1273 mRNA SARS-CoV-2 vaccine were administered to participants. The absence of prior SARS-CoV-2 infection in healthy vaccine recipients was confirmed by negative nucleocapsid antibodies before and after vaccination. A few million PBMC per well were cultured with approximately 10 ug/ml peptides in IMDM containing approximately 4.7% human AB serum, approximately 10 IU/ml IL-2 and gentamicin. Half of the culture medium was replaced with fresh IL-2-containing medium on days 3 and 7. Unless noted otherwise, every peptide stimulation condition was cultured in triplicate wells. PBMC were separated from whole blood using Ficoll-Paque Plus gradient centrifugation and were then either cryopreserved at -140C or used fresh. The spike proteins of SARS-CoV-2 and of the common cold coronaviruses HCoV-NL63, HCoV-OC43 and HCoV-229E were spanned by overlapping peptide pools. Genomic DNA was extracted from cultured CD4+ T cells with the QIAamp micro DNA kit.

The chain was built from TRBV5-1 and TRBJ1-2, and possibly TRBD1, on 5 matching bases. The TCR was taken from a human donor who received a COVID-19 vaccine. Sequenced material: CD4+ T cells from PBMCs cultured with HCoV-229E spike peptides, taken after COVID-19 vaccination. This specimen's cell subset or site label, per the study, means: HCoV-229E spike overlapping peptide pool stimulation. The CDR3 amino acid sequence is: CASGTAENYGYTF. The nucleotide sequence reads TGCGCCAGCGGGACGGCCGAAAACTATGGCTACACCTTC.